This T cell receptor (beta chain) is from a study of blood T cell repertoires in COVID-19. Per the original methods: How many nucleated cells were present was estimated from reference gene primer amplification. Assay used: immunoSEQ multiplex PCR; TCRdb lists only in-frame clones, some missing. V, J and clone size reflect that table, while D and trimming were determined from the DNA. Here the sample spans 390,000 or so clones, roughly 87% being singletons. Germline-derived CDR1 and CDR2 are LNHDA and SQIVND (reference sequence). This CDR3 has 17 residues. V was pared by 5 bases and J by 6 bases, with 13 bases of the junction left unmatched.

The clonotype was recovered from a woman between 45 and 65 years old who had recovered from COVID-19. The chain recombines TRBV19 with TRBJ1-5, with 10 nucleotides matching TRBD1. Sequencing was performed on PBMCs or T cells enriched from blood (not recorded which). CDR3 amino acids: CASSRTRGQGFSQPQHF. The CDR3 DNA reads TGTGCCAGTAGTCGGACCAGGGGACAGGGGTTTTCTCAGCCCCAGCATTTT.